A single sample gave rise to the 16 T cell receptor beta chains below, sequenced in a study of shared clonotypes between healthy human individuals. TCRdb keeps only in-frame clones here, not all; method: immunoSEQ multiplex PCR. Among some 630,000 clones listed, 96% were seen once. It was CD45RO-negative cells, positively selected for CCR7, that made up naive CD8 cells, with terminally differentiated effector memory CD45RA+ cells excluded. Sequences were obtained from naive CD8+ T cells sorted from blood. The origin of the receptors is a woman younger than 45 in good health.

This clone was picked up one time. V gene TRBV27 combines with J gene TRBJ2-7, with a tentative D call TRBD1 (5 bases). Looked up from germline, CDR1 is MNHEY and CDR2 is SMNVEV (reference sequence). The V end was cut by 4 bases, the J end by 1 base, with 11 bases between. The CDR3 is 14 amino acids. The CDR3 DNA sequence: TGTGCCAGCAGTTGGGCAGGGTCTTCCTACGAGCAGTACTTC. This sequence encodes CASSWAGSSYEQYF.

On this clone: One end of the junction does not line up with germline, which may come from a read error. CDR3: CASSSHTEGLSF. In DNA form, the CDR3 reads TGCGCCAGCAGCTCCCACACGGAGGGCCTATCCTTC. The chain combines TRBV5-1 with TRBJ2-7; perhaps TRBD2 as D (6 bases). CDR3 length: 12 residues. Germline V lookup: CDR1 SGHRS, CDR2 YFSETQ. The complete variable domain, with remaining parts taken from reference TRBV5-1 and TRBJ2-7, reads KAGVTQTPRYLIKTRGQQVTLSCSPISGHRSVSWYQQTPGQGLQFLFEYFSETQRNKGNFPGRFSGRQFSNSRSEMNVSTLELGDSALYLCASSSHTEGLSFGPGTRLTVT.

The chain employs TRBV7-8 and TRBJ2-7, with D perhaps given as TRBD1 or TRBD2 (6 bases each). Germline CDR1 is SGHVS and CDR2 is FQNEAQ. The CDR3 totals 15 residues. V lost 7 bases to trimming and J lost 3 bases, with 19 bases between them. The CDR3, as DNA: TGTGCCAGCACCACCCACGGGGGCCCACGCTACGAGCAGTACTTC. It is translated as CASTTHGGPRYEQYF. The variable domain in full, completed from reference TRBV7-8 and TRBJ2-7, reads GAGVSQSPRYKVAKRGQDVALRCDPISGHVSLFWYQQALGQGPEFLTYFQNEAQLDKSGLPSDRFFAERPEGSVSTLKIQRTQQEDSAVYLCASTTHGGPRYEQYFGPGTRLTVT.

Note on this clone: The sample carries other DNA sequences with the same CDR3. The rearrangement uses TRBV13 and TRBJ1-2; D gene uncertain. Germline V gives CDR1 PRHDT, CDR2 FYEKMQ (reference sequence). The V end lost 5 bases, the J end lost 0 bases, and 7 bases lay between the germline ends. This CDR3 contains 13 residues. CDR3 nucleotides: TGTGCCAGCAGCCCGGGGACTAACTATGGCTACACCTTC. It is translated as CASSPGTNYGYTF.

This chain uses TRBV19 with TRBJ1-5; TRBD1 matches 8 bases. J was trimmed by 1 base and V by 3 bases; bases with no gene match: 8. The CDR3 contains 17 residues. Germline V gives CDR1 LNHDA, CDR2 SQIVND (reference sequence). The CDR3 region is CASSMGQVKGSNQPQHF. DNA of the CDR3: TGTGCCAGTAGTATGGGACAGGTCAAGGGGAGCAATCAGCCCCAGCATTTT.

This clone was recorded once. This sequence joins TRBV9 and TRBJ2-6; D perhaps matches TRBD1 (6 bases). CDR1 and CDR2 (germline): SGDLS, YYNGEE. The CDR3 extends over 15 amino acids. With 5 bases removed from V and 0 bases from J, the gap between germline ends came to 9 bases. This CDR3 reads CASRQGLSGANVLTF. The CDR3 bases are TGTGCCAGCAGACAGGGTCTCTCTGGGGCCAACGTCCTGACTTTC.

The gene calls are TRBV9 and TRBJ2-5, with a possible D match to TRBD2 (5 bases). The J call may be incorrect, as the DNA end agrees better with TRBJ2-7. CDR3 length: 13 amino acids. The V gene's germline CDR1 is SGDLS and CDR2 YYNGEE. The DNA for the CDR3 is TGTGCCAGCAGCGTTTCCTGGGCGGGCGAGCAGTACTTC. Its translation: CASSVSWAGEQYF.

For the CDR3, the DNA is TGTGCCAGCAGTGCCCTTGGCCCTGGGGCCAACGTCCTGACTTTC. This gives the protein CASSALGPGANVLTF. The chain recombines TRBV11-3 with TRBJ2-6, with D unclear. Looked up from germline, CDR1 is SGHNT and CDR2 is YENEEA. Deletions cut 6 bases from V and 2 bases from J, with 11 bases between. The CDR3 is 15 amino acids.

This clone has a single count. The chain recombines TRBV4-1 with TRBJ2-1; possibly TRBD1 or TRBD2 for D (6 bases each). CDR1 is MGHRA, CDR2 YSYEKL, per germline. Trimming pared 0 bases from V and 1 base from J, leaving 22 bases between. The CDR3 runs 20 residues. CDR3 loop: CASSQEGGVVAVKSYNEQFF. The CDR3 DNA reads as TGCGCCAGCAGCCAAGAAGGGGGAGTGGTAGCGGTGAAATCCTACAATGAGCAGTTCTTC.

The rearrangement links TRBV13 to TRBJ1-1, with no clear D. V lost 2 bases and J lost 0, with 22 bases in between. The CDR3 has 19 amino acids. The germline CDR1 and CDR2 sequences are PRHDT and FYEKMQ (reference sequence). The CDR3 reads CASSLSSWTPGTMNTEAFF. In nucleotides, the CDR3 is TGTGCCAGCAGCTTATCTTCGTGGACTCCGGGCACGATGAACACTGAAGCTTTCTTT.

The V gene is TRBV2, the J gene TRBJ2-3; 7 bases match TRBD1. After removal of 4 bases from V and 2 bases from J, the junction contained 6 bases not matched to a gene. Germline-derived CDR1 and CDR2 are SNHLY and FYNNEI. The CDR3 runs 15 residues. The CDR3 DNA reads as TGTGCCAGCAGTGGGACAGGCCAGTTCACAGATACGCAGTATTTT. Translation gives CASSGTGQFTDTQYF.

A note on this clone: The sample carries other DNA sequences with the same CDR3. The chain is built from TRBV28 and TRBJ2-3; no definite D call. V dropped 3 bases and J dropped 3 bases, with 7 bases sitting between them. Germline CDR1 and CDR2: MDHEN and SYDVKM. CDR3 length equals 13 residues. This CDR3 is CASSFRLTDTQYF. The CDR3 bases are TGTGCCAGCAGTTTCCGACTGACAGATACGCAGTATTTT.

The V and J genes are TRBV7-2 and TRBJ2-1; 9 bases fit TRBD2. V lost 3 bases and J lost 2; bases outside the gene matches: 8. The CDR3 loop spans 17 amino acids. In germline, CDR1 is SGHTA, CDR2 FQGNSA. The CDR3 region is CASSFGTLAGPYNEQFF. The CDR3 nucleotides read TGTGCCAGCAGCTTTGGAACACTAGCGGGTCCCTACAATGAGCAGTTCTTC.

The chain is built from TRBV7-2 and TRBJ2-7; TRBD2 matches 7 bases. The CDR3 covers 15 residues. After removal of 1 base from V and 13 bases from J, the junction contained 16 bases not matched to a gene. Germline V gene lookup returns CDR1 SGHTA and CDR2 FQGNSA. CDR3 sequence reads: CASSLDSGRAGERYF. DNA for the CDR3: TGTGCCAGCAGCTTAGATTCAGGGAGGGCGGGAGAGAGATACTTC.

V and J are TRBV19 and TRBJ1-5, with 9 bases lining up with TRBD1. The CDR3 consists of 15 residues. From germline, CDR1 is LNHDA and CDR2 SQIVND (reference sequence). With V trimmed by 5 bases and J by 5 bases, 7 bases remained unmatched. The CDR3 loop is CASSEWTGVHQPQHF. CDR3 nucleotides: TGTGCCAGTAGTGAGTGGACAGGGGTGCATCAGCCCCAGCATTTT.

This CDR3 reads CASSQGRNTEAFF. CDR3 in DNA: TGCGCCAGCAGTCAGGGAAGGAACACTGAAGCTTTCTTT. This rearrangement joins TRBV10-1 to TRBJ1-1; possibly TRBD1 for D (5 bases). The CDR3 runs 13 residues. Trimming shortened V by 5 bases and J by 1 base, and 8 bases separated the two germline ends. Looked up from germline, CDR1 is WNHNN and CDR2 is SYGVQD (reference sequence).